This entry lists 5 T cell receptor beta chains sequenced from one sample in a study of shared clonotypes between healthy human individuals. Assay used: immunoSEQ multiplex PCR; TCRdb lists only in-frame clones, some missing. The sample consists of around 2.5 million clones, 80% to 95% of them appearing once. The sequenced sample consisted of naive CD4+ T cells from PBMCs. The subset here: CD45RA+ positively selected. The source of these receptors is a man in his late teens or twenties in good health. Some clones in this sample may be carry-over from other donors' samples.

The genes are TRBV5-6 and TRBJ2-7, with D perhaps matching TRBD1 (5 bases). The CDR3 runs to 17 residues. V gave up 2 bases and J gave up 1 base, with 19 bases separating them. Germline lookup yields CDR1 SGHDT and CDR2 YYEEEE. The CDR3 nucleotides read TGTGCCAGCAGCTTTATGGACATGTCCCTCGGGTCCTACGAGCAGTACTTC. It specifies CASSFMDMSLGSYEQYF.

This chain links TRBV7-3 with TRBJ2-1; TRBD2 aligns across 10 bases. Germline V lookup: CDR1 SGHTA, CDR2 FQGTGA. The CDR3 totals 16 residues. After removal of 5 bases from V and 7 bases from J, the junction contained 11 bases not matched to a gene. CDR3 nucleotide sequence: TGTGCCAGCAGCAATCAAGCGGGAGGGTTGTTGAATGAGCAGTTCTTC. This translates into CASSNQAGGLLNEQFF.

The J gene is TRBJ1-4, the V gene TRBV28; 8 nucleotides agree with TRBD1. The CDR3 length is 18 residues. The germline V gene encodes CDR1 MDHEN and CDR2 SYDVKM. V shed 5 bases, J shed 5 bases, and the junction held 16 bases outside the gene matches. CDR3 in amino acids: CASSTLGVAGGPNEKLFF. The CDR3 region has the DNA TGTGCCAGCAGTACCCTAGGGGTGGCAGGGGGCCCCAATGAAAAACTGTTTTTT.

This chain uses TRBV21-1 with TRBJ2-1; the table calls TRBD2, which could not be checked here. TRBV21-1 is given as a pseudogene. The CDR3 is 18 amino acids. CDR3 sequence (DNA): TGTGCCAGCAGCGACTCCCGGCTGAGCGGGAGCTCCTACAATGAGCAGTTCTTC. This gives the protein CASSDSRLSGSSYNEQFF.

The rearrangement uses TRBV5-1 and TRBJ2-7, with 8 bases fitting TRBD2. The CDR3 is 14 residues long. Unmatched junction bases numbered 12, after V lost 7 bases and J lost 6 bases. Germline-derived CDR1 and CDR2 are SGHRS and YFSETQ. CDR3: CASWAGGLTGEQYF. In DNA form, the CDR3 reads TGCGCCAGCTGGGCGGGAGGCCTAACGGGCGAGCAGTACTTC.